The rows below give T cell receptor beta chains drawn from one sample of a study of blood T cell repertoires in COVID-19. Here immunoSEQ multiplex PCR was the method, and the copy in TCRdb shows in-frame clones only, minus some. This sample has 200,000 to 250,000 clones, with roughly 80% found just once. The source material was peripheral blood. These receptors were taken from a woman younger than 35 with acute or convalescent COVID-19. Each CDR3 is given with its conserved first and last residue. D genes are given only for firm matches. Clone size is given for some rows only: seen once, a few or many times, or a class if the clone is expanded.

v_call,j_call,d_call,clone_size,cdr3_aa,cdr3_nt
TRBV30,TRBJ2-3,.,few,CAWNRAGGPLDTQYF,TGTGCCTGGAACCGAGCTGGGGGCCCCTTGGATACGCAGTATTTT
TRBV14,TRBJ1-2,.,.,CASSQGRRDYGYTF,TGTGCCAGCAGCCAAGGACGGAGGGACTATGGCTACACCTTC
TRBV3-1/TRBV3-2,TRBJ1-6,.,.,CASSQEGGSYNSPLHF,TGTGCCAGCAGCCAAGAGGGGGGATCCTATAATTCACCCCTCCACTTT
TRBV5-1,TRBJ1-1,.,.,CASSMAGTEAFF,TGCGCCAGCAGCATGGCAGGGACTGAAGCTTTCTTT
TRBV24-1,TRBJ2-3,.,.,CATSDIGPWGGDTQYF,TGTGCCACCAGTGATATCGGACCTTGGGGAGGAGATACGCAGTATTTT
TRBV6-1,TRBJ1-2,TRBD1,.,CASSGGGTGTRYGYTF,TGTGCCAGCAGTGGCGGAGGGACAGGTACTCGCTATGGCTACACCTTC
TRBV5-5,TRBJ2-2,TRBD2,.,CASSPGLAEHRGAVF,TGTGCCAGCAGCCCTGGACTAGCCGAACACCGGGGAGCTGTTTTT
TRBV10-3,TRBJ2-1,TRBD2,.,CATSSGMQNFNEEQFF,TGTGCCACCTCTAGCGGGATGCAAAACTTCAATGAAGAGCAGTTCTTC
TRBV10-3,TRBJ1-2,TRBD1,.,CAIWDRSTSYGYTF,TGTGCCATTTGGGACAGGTCGACTAGCTATGGCTACACCTTC
TRBV4-3,TRBJ2-5,.,.,CASSQDERSGAQETQYF,TGCGCCAGCAGCCAAGATGAGCGGTCAGGGGCTCAAGAGACCCAGTACTTC
TRBV7-8,TRBJ2-7,.,.,CASSSSLGDGNEQYF,TGTGCCAGCAGCTCCTCTCTAGGGGATGGAAACGAGCAGTACTTC
TRBV11-1,TRBJ2-1,TRBD2,.,CASSFGVAGYNEQFF,TGTGCCAGCAGCTTCGGGGTAGCGGGATACAATGAGCAGTTCTTC
TRBV11-2,TRBJ1-3,TRBD1,.,CASSLDHILTGANSGNTIYF,TGTGCCAGCAGCTTAGATCATATTCTGACAGGGGCGAACTCTGGAAACACCATATATTTT
TRBV21-1,TRBJ1-6,.,many,CASSKEPATGGQSSYNSPLHF,TGTGCCAGCAGCAAAGAGCCCGCGACAGGGGGCCAGAGCTCCTATAATTCACCCCTCCACTTT
TRBV11-1,TRBJ1-4,.,.,CASSPQGSLNEKLFF,TGTGCCAGCAGCCCCCAGGGGAGCCTTAATGAAAAACTGTTTTTT
TRBV7-9,TRBJ2-1,TRBD2,.,CASSSGTSGKDEQFF,TGTGCCAGCAGCTCGGGGACTAGCGGGAAGGATGAGCAGTTCTTC
TRBV28,TRBJ1-2,.,few,CASTRSLNYGYTF,TGTGCCAGCACCCGGAGTCTAAACTATGGCTACACCTTC
TRBV5-6,TRBJ1-6,.,few,CASSRLQAPRSPLHF,TGTGCCAGCAGCCGCCTACAGGCTCCTCGATCACCCCTCCACTTT
TRBV19,TRBJ2-7,TRBD2,.,CASSMLLAGAHEQYF,TGTGCCAGTAGTATGTTACTAGCGGGAGCCCACGAGCAGTACTTC
TRBV29-1,TRBJ2-2,.,.,CSVAGRDTGELFF,TGCAGCGTTGCTGGGAGAGACACCGGGGAGCTGTTTTTT
TRBV10-1,TRBJ2-5,TRBD1,.,CASSPGQNIQETQYF,TGCGCCAGCAGTCCGGGACAGAATATCCAAGAGACCCAGTACTTC
TRBV6-5,TRBJ2-5,.,.,CASSQTQPQETQYF,TGTGCCAGCAGTCAGACACAGCCCCAAGAGACCCAGTACTTC
TRBV5-4,TRBJ1-2,TRBD1,.,CASSPTTRGQVYGYTF,TGTGCCAGCAGCCCTACCACCAGGGGGCAGGTATATGGCTACACCTTC
TRBV28,TRBJ2-1,TRBD2,.,CASRVGTSGIIF,TGTGCCAGCAGAGTCGGGACTAGCGGGATTATCTTC
TRBV28,TRBJ1-1,.,.,CASSSIRGPYSNTEAFF,TGTGCCAGCAGTTCTATCAGGGGACCTTACTCGAACACTGAAGCTTTCTTT
TRBV7-2,TRBJ2-5,TRBD2,.,CASSLNRGERKTQYF,TGTGCCAGCAGCTTAAACCGGGGGGAGAGGAAGACCCAGTACTTC
TRBV6-6,TRBJ2-7,TRBD1,.,CASRSPDRGAYEQYF,TGTGCCAGCAGAAGTCCGGACAGGGGAGCCTACGAGCAGTACTTC
TRBV30,TRBJ1-2,.,.,CAWSSPGGTNYGYTF,TGTGCCTGGAGTTCCCCGGGGGGGACTAACTATGGCTACACCTTC
TRBV28,TRBJ1-5,.,.,CASSPLEEGYSNQPQHF,TGTGCCAGCAGCCCGCTGGAGGAGGGGTATAGCAATCAGCCCCAGCATTTT
TRBV27,TRBJ1-5,.,.,CASSLIQVNQPQHF,TGTGCCAGCAGTTTAATCCAGGTCAATCAGCCCCAGCATTTT
TRBV6-5,TRBJ2-7,.,once,CASSAQVLYEQYF,TGTGCCAGCAGCGCCCAGGTTTTATACGAGCAGTACTTC
TRBV10-2,TRBJ2-7,.,.,CASSDDSYEQYF,TGCGCCAGCAGTGACGACAGCTACGAGCAGTACTTC
TRBV5-5,TRBJ2-7,TRBD1,once,CASTINRGSSYEQYF,TGTGCCAGCACCATAAACAGGGGTAGCTCCTACGAGCAGTACTTC
TRBV4-3,TRBJ1-5,.,.,CASSQDRDTGQPQHF,TGCGCCAGCAGCCAAGACCGGGACACGGGGCAGCCCCAGCATTTT
TRBV28,TRBJ2-7,.,.,CASSSPGKSYEQYF,TGTGCCAGCAGTTCCCCAGGGAAATCTTACGAGCAGTACTTC
TRBV7-2,TRBJ2-2,.,.,CASSLFKNTGELFF,TGTGCCAGCAGCTTATTTAAGAACACCGGGGAGCTGTTTTTT
TRBV6-5,TRBJ2-4,.,.,CASTRDLAKNIQYF,TGTGCCAGCACGCGGGACCTAGCCAAAAACATTCAGTACTTC
TRBV19,TRBJ2-1,.,.,CASSIPSPRRQFF,TGTGCCAGTAGTATACCGAGCCCGCGCCGGCAGTTCTTC
TRBV3-1/TRBV3-2,TRBJ1-2,TRBD1,.,CASSQAKLFGTEYYGYTF,TGTGCCAGCAGCCAAGCCAAGCTATTCGGGACAGAATACTATGGCTACACCTTC
TRBV19,TRBJ2-1,.,.,CASSILQGYNEQFF,TGTGCCAGTAGTATTCTACAGGGATACAATGAGCAGTTCTTC
TRBV4-3,TRBJ1-2,.,.,CASSQGLSPNYGYTF,TGCGCCAGCAGCCAAGGACTCTCCCCCAACTATGGCTACACCTTC
TRBV29-1,TRBJ2-2,TRBD2,.,CSVDTGLAGDPGGELFF,TGCAGCGTTGACACGGGACTAGCGGGAGATCCTGGCGGGGAGCTGTTTTTT
TRBV7-2,TRBJ1-2,TRBD1,.,CASSLTWGQGFEGYTF,TGTGCCAGCAGCTTAACGTGGGGACAGGGTTTTGAGGGCTACACCTTC
TRBV28,TRBJ2-1,.,.,CASSSLERSSYNEQFF,TGTGCCAGCAGTTCATTGGAGCGGAGCTCCTACAATGAGCAGTTCTTC
TRBV5-5,TRBJ1-1,TRBD1,.,CASSPRTGVGTEAFF,TGTGCCAGCAGCCCTAGGACAGGGGTGGGGACTGAAGCTTTCTTT
TRBV5-5,TRBJ1-1,TRBD1,.,CASSLVGQGYTEAFF,TGTGCCAGCAGCTTGGTGGGACAGGGGTACACTGAAGCTTTCTTT
TRBV5-1,TRBJ2-5,.,once,CASSLGSGAYQETQYF,TGCGCCAGCAGCTTGGGGTCAGGGGCGTACCAAGAGACCCAGTACTTC
TRBV9,TRBJ2-1,TRBD2,once,CASSPTITSEGHEQFF,TGTGCCAGCAGTCCCACAATAACTAGCGAAGGCCATGAGCAGTTCTTC
TRBV30,TRBJ2-7,.,.,CAWSSATYEQYF,TGTGCCTGGAGTAGCGCGACCTACGAGCAGTACTTC
TRBV4-3,TRBJ1-1,.,.,CASSPNPRQKNTEAFF,TGCGCCAGCAGCCCAAACCCCCGACAGAAGAACACTGAAGCTTTCTTT
TRBV28,TRBJ2-7,TRBD1,.,CASSLRQGSYEQYF,TGTGCCAGCAGTTTGAGACAGGGGTCCTACGAGCAGTACTTC
TRBV11-2,TRBJ2-5,TRBD2,once,CASRMASGRRTQYF,TGTGCCAGCAGGATGGCTAGCGGTCGACGGACCCAGTACTTC
TRBV28,TRBJ1-5,.,.,CASTGDQTLPNQPQHF,TGTGCCAGCACAGGGGACCAGACACTCCCGAATCAGCCCCAGCATTTT
TRBV5-4,TRBJ1-2,.,.,CASSLDRDKISSGYTF,TGTGCCAGCAGCTTGGACAGGGATAAAATTTCGAGTGGCTACACCTTC
TRBV7-2,TRBJ2-5,TRBD2,.,CASSLAGLAGKETQYF,TGTGCCAGCAGCTTAGCGGGACTAGCGGGAAAAGAGACCCAGTACTTC
TRBV30,TRBJ2-1,TRBD2,.,CARTRASGNNNEQFF,TGTGCCCGAACCCGGGCTAGCGGAAACAACAATGAGCAGTTCTTC
TRBV7-9,TRBJ2-3,.,once,CASSFFGSGTDTQYF,TGTGCCAGCAGCTTCTTCGGGAGTGGCACAGATACGCAGTATTTT
TRBV5-1,TRBJ2-5,.,.,CASSLVGEETQYF,TGCGCCAGCAGCTTGGTAGGGGAAGAGACCCAGTACTTC
TRBV6-5,TRBJ2-2,.,.,CASEAFGMNTGELFF,TGTGCCAGCGAGGCATTCGGGATGAACACCGGGGAGCTGTTTTTT
TRBV6-5,TRBJ1-1,TRBD1,.,CASRGTAYPNTEAFF,TGTGCCAGCAGGGGGACAGCCTACCCTAACACTGAAGCTTTCTTT